This paragraph reports one T cell receptor (beta chain). Measured with immunoSEQ multiplex PCR; TCRdb has only the in-frame clones, and not every one. The sample records a few hundred thousand clones, approximately 81% being singletons. This sample was included in a study of blood T cell repertoires in COVID-19. This CDR3 spans 15 amino acids. J was trimmed by 8 bases and V by 5 bases; bases with no gene match: 7. Germline CDR1 is MDHEN and CDR2 is SYDVKM. Sequenced: peripheral blood. The rearrangement uses TRBV28 and TRBJ1-6; 9 bases align to TRBD1. The origin of this receptor is a woman aged 80 or over with active or convalescent COVID-19. The CDR3 DNA is TGTGCCAGCAGTCTCCGCTGGACAGGGGATTCACCCCTCCACTTT. This translates into CASSLRWTGDSPLHF.